This T cell receptor beta chain was captured by sequencing in a study of T cells in Graves' hyperthyroidism and ophthalmopathy. Ten or more counts support this clonotype. Its specificity is not known. Study-wide results and limits: Ophthalmopathy, as predicted by the model, came a median roughly 6.8 months after the prediction.

RNA transcripts yielded amplified TCR beta CDR3 regions. HTBI primers were used for first-round RT-PCR of the TCR CDR3. TCRdb redid the calling of the multiplex PCR reads with MiXCR, one entry per CDR3 protein. The table shows over 500,000 distinct CDR3 sequences, with 12% to 15% occurring only once. CDR1 and CDR2 from the germline V gene are SGHVS and FQNEAQ. CDR3 length: 12 residues. Trimming removed 4 bases from V and 3 bases from J, with 6 bases in between. Clinical symptoms, serum thyroxine, TRAb, thyroid ultrasound and orbital computed tomography informed diagnoses. The TCR was taken from a woman in her 40s with Graves' hyperthyroidism. What was sequenced was blood. This rearrangement joins TRBV7-8 to TRBJ1-2, with a tentative D call TRBD1 (5 bases). The CDR3 sequence is CASSSGHYGYTF. The CDR3 DNA sequence: TGTGCCAGCAGCTCGGGACACTATGGCTACACCTTC.